The present TCR beta chain was sequenced within a study of blood T cell repertoires in COVID-19 (dated by TCRdb to about 2020). As for the study more broadly: Collaborator samples came from the United States, Italy and Spain and covered acute and convalescent phases of COVID-19. The material from the prospective study consisted of cDNA or gDNA derived from T cells, B-cell-depleted T cells, or PBMCs. Deeply sampled blood TCRbeta repertoires from subjects exposed to, actively infected with, or recovered from COVID-19 were included in the dataset. The repertoires were released in a freely available public database intended as a resource for research on the immune response to SARS-CoV-2. The samples were drawn from the first 160 participants of the ongoing ImmuneRACE study and from more than 1,000 subjects provided by 6 global collaborators. A de-identified subject ID, COVID-19 status, age in years and sex were almost always included in the sample metadata. Where available, HLA class I and class II types were obtained from metadata supplied by the sample provider rather than from assay-based typing.

In the prospective study, participants were about 18 to 100 years old, resided in fewer than 25 geographic areas of the United States, and were enrolled through a virtual design. Cohort assignment in the prospective study relied on participant-reported clinical history from a screening survey and a study questionnaire. Exposed participants had been in contact with someone with a PCR-confirmed or clinician-diagnosed COVID-19 case within 2 weeks of study entry. In the prospective study, whole blood, serum and a nasopharyngeal or oropharyngeal swab were collected from each participant by mobile phlebotomists. Over a 2-month period, participants in the prospective study had the option of providing additional blood draws and questionnaires. Before DNA extraction, blood samples from the prospective study were shipped at room temperature or frozen. Taken from the germline V gene, the CDR1 and CDR2 loops are MRHNA and SNTAGT. Cut back by 3 bases and 6 bases, the V and J ends lie 18 bases apart. The cysteine opens and the phenylalanine closes a CDR3 of 17 amino acids. CDR3 DNA is the only sequence kept; it has 51 bases, read in frame from the first base.

The immunoSEQ Assay, a bias-controlled multiplex PCR, was used to amplify TCRbeta CDR3 regions from genomic DNA. Processing in the source paper ran as follows. Nucleated cell counts per sample were estimated from amplification of reference gene primers within the assay. To quantify the absolute abundance of each unique TCRbeta CDR3 rearrangement, sequence reads were collapsed and filtered. For each sample, productive Simpson clonality was calculated by taking the square root of Simpson's diversity index across productive rearrangements. Drawn from immuneACCESS, this table holds only the in-frame rearrangements with V and J called that TCRdb kept. Clones are partly lost; checked studies trace under half to an unresolved V gene and leave the rest unexplained. V, J and clone size are those of that table, while D and trimming were read from the DNA. This sample is represented by some 240,000 clones; 80% to 90% of them were singletons. 5% to 8% of the sample is in the top ten clones.

This clone was counted between two and nine times. The antigen this receptor binds is unknown. No quality values exist for individual bases; no much larger clone is one base distant. Overall study results and their limits: How much clinical and demographic metadata was included differed by source and by participant, and the metadata was provided uncurated.

This receptor was taken from a woman aged 50 to 65 who had been exposed to COVID-19. The specimen sequenced was PBMCs or T cells enriched from blood (not recorded which). The chain links TRBV6-4 with TRBJ1-6; possibly the D gene is TRBD1, per 5 matching bases. The CDR3 protein sequence reads: CASSDLPSGVGNSPLHF. The sequence in DNA is TGTGCCAGCAGTGATTTACCCTCGGGGGTTGGTAATTCACCCCTCCACTTT.